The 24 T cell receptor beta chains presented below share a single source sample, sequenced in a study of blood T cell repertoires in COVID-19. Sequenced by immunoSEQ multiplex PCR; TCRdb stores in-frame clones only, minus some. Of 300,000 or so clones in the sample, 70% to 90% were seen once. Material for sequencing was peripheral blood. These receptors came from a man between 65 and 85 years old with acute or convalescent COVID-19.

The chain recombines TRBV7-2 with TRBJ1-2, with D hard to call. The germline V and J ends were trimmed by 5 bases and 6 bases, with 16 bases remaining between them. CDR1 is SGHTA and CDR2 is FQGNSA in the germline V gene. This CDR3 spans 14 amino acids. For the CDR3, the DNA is TGTGCCAGCAGCCCCCAGTCGAGAGGGAATGGCTACACCTTC. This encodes CASSPQSRGNGYTF.

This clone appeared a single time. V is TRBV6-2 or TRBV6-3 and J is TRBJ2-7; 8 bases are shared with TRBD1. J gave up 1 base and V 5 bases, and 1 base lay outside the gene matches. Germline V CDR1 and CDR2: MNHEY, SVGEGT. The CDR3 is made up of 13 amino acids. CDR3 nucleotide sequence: TGTGCCAGCAGTCGACAGGGGTCCTACGAGCAGTACTTC. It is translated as CASSRQGSYEQYF.

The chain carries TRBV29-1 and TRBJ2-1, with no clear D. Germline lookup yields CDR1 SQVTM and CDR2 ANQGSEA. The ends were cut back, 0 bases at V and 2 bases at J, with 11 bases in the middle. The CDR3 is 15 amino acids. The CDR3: CSVEDRVVAYNEQFF. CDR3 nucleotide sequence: TGCAGCGTTGAAGACCGGGTAGTCGCCTACAATGAGCAGTTCTTC.

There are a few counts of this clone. CDR3 DNA: TGTGCCAGCAGGTCTCCGGGACAGGGGGCAACTGAAGCTTTCTTT. Amino acids: CASRSPGQGATEAFF. The chain combines TRBV7-3 with TRBJ1-1; 12 nucleotides line up with TRBD1. J was trimmed by 5 bases and V by 6 bases; bases with no gene match: 7. The germline V gene encodes CDR1 SGHTA and CDR2 FQGTGA. There are 15 residues in the CDR3.

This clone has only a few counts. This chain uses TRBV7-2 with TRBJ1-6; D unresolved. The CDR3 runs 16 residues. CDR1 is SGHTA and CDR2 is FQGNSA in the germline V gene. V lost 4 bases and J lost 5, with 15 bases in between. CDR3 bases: TGTGCCAGCAGCTCGCCCCCCGGGTCCCATAATTCACCCCTCCACTTT. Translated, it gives CASSSPPGSHNSPLHF.

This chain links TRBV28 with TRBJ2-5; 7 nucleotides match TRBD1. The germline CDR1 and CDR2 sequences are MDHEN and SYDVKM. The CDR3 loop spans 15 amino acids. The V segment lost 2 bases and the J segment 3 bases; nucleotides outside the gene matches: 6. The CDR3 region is CASSLPGTAKETQYF. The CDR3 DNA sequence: TGTGCCAGCAGTTTACCCGGGACAGCAAAAGAGACCCAGTACTTC. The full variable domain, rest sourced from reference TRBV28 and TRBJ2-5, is DVKVTQSSRYLVKRTGEKVFLECVQDMDHENMFWYRQDPGLGLRLIYFSYDVKMKEKGDIPEGYSVSREKKERFSLILESASTNQTSMYLCASSLPGTAKETQYFGPGTRLLVL.

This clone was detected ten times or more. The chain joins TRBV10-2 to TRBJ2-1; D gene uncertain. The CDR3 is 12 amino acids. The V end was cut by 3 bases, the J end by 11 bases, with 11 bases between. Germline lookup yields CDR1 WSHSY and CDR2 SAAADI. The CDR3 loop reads CASSEIETKQFF. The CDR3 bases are TGCGCCAGCAGTGAAATTGAAACAAAGCAGTTCTTC.

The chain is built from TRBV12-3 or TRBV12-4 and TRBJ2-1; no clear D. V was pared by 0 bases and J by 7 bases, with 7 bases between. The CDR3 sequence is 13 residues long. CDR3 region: CASSLAGVNEQFF. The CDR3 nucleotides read TGTGCCAGCAGTTTAGCGGGCGTAAATGAGCAGTTCTTC.

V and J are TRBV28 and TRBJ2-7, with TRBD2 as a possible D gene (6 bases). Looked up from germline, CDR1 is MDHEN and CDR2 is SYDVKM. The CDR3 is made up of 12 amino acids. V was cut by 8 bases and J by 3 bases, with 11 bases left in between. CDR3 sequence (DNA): TGTGCCAGCCGCGGGAACGGCTACGAGCAGTACTTC. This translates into CASRGNGYEQYF.

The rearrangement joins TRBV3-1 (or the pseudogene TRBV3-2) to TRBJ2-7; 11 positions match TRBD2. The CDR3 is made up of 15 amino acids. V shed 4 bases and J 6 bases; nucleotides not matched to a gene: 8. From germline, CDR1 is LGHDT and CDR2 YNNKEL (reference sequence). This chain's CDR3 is CASSRGLADISEQYF. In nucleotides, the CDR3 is TGTGCCAGCAGCCGGGGACTAGCGGACATATCCGAGCAGTACTTC.

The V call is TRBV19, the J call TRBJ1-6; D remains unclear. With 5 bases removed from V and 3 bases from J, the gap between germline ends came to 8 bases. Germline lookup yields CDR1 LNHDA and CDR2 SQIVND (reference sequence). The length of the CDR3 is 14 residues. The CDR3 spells CASSSGYYNSPLHF. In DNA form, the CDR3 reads TGTGCCAGTAGTTCGGGGTACTATAATTCACCCCTCCACTTT.

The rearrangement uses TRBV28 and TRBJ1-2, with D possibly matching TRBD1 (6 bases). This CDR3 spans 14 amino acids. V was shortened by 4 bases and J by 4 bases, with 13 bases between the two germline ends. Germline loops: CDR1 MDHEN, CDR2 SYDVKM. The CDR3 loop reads CASSYGTGSYGYTF. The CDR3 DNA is TGTGCCAGCAGTTACGGTACAGGGAGCTATGGCTACACCTTC.

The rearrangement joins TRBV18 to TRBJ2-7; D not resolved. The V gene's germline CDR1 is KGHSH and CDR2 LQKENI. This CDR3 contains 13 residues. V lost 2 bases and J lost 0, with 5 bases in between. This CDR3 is CASSPIYSYEQYF. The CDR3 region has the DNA TGTGCCAGCTCACCAATCTACTCCTACGAGCAGTACTTC.

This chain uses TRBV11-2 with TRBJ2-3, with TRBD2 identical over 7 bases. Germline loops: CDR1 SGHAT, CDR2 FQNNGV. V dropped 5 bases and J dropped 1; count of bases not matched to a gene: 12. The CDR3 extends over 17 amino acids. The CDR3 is CASSPTRGGEGTDTQYF. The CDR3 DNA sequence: TGTGCCAGCAGCCCCACCCGGGGAGGGGAGGGCACAGATACGCAGTATTTT.

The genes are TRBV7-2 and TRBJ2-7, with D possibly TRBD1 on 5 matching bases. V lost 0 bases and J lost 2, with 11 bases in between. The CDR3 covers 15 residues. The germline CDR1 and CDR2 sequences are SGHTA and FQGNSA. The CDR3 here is CASSLAEQGPYEQYF. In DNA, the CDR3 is TGTGCCAGCAGCTTAGCGGAGCAGGGCCCCTACGAGCAGTACTTC.

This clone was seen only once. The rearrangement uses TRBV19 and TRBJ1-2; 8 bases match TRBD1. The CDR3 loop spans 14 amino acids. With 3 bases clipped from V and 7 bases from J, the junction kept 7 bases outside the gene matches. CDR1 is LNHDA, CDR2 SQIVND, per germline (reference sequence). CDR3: CASSIRGRDRGYTF. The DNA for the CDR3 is TGTGCCAGTAGTATCAGGGGGCGCGACCGTGGCTACACCTTC.

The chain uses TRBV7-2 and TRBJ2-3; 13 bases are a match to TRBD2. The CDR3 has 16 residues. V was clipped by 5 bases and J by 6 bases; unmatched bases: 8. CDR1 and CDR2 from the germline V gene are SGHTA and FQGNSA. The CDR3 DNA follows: TGTGCCAGCAGCACGGGACTAGCGGGGCCCCGGGATACGCAGTATTTT. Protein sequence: CASSTGLAGPRDTQYF. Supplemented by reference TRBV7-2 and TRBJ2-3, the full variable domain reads GAGVSQSPSNKVTEKGKDVELRCDPISGHTALYWYRQSLGQGLEFLIYFQGNSAPDKSGLPSDRFSAERTGGSVSTLTIQRTQQEDSAVYLCASSTGLAGPRDTQYFGPGTRLTVL.

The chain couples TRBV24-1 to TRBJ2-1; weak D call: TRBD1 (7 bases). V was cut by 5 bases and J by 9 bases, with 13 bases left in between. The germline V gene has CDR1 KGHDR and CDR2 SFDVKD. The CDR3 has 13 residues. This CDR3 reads CATSGRGVGEQFF. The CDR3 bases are TGTGCCACCAGTGGCAGGGGGGTGGGTGAGCAGTTCTTC.

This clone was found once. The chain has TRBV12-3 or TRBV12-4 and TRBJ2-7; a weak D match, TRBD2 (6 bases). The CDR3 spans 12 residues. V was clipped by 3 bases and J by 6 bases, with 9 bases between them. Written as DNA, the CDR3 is TGTGCCAGCAGTTTCCCCGGGAGCGAGCAGTACTTC. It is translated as CASSFPGSEQYF.

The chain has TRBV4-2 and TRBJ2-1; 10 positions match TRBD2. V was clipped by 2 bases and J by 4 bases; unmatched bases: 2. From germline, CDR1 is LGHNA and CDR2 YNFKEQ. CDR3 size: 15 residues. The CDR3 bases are TGTGCCAGCAGCCAACTAGCGGGGGCGTACAATGAGCAGTTCTTC. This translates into CASSQLAGAYNEQFF.

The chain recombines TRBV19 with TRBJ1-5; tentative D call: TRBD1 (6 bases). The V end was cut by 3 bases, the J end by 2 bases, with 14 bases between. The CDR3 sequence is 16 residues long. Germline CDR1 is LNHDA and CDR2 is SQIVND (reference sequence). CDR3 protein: CASSIRQGSGNQPQHF. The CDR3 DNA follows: TGTGCCAGTAGTATCCGTCAGGGGTCGGGCAATCAGCCCCAGCATTTT.

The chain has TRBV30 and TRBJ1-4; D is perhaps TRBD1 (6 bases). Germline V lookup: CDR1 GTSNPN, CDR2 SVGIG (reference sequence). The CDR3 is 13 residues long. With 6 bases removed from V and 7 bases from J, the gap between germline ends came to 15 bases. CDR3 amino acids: CACKTGWGEKLFF. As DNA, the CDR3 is TGTGCCTGTAAAACAGGGTGGGGTGAAAAACTGTTTTTT.

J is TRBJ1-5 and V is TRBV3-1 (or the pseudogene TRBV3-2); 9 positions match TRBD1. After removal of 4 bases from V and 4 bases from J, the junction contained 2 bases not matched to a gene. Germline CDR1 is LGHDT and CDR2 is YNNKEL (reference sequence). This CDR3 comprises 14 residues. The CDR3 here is CASSPGTGNQPQHF. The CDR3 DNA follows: TGTGCCAGCAGCCCCGGGACAGGGAATCAGCCCCAGCATTTT.

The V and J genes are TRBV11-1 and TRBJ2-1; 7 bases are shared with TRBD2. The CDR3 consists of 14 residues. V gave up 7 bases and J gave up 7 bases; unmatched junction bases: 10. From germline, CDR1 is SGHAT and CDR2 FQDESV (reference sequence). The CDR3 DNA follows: TGTGCCAGCACCTCCCTCCGGGGGGAGAATGAGCAGTTCTTC. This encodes CASTSLRGENEQFF.